This TCR beta chain was sequenced for a study of T cell changes during pregnancy in multiple sclerosis (dated by TCRdb to the late 2010s). As for the study more broadly: Changes in the T cell repertoire over the course of pregnancy were examined in this study in women with multiple sclerosis.

As regards this clone: The clone's antigen remains unknown. No base-level quality is on record; no much larger clone is a single base apart.

From the cysteine up to the phenylalanine, the CDR3 has a length of 15 residues. The read is trimmed to its CDR3 DNA, 45 bases read in frame from base 1. CDR1 and CDR2, per the germline V gene (reference sequence), are SGHNT and YYREEE. V is shortened by 6 bases, J by 6 bases, and the region joining them spans 22 bases. The library was obtained by the immunoSEQ multiplex PCR assay. TCRdb stores this immuneACCESS table with in-frame sequences only. Part of the clones is absent; in the studies checked, under half of the shortfall reflects unresolved V genes, and no reason is known for the rest. The sample table holds about 28,000 clones, of which approximately 89% were seen once. The leading ten clones occupy roughly 0.79% of the sample.

This clonotype was sampled from a female donor with multiple sclerosis, enrolled in a pregnancy study. Recombination joined TRBV5-4 with TRBJ2-7; the D gene is possibly TRBD1, with 8 bases matching. Sample: CD4+ T cells from peripheral blood mononuclear cells, taken in the second trimester of pregnancy. The nucleotide sequence is given as TGTGCCAGCACCTGGGGGGGACAGGCAAATATCGAGCAGTACTTC. Translated, it gives CASTWGGQANIEQYF.